The 6 T cell receptor beta chains presented below share a single source sample, sequenced in a study of blood T cell repertoires in COVID-19 (dated by TCRdb to about 2020). Receptor amplification or capture employed the immunoSEQ multiplex PCR assay. The table was pulled from immuneACCESS by TCRdb, which kept in-frame rearrangements only. Such tables lose some clones; where checked, under half of the loss comes from unresolved V genes, and the rest has no known cause. This sample holds about 190,000 clones; around 83% were observed only once. Together, the top ten hold 20% to 25% of the sample. The sequencing input was PBMCs or T cells enriched from blood (not recorded which). The receptors were gathered from a woman aged 40 to 50 in a cohort exposed to, infected with or recovered from COVID-19 (not recorded which).

V and J are TRBV10-2 and TRBJ1-1; D not resolved. The CDR3 is 15 residues long. Trimming removed 0 bases at V and 2 bases at J, with 10 bases between. CDR1 and CDR2 from the germline V gene are WSHSY and SAAADI. Written as DNA, the CDR3 is TGCGCCAGCAGTGAGTCGGGCAGGATAAACACTGAAGCTTTCTTT. Translation gives CASSESGRINTEAFF.

This sequence joins TRBV25-1 and TRBJ1-1; D possibly corresponds to TRBD1 (5 bases). The germline V gene encodes CDR1 MGHDK and CDR2 SYGVNS. Trimming cost V 6 bases and J 8 bases, with 13 bases left between them. The CDR3 extends over 12 amino acids. The CDR3 loop is CASSAGAREAFF. CDR3 sequence (DNA): TGTGCCAGCAGCGCTGGGGCCCGAGAAGCTTTCTTT.

The rearrangement uses TRBV19 and TRBJ1-2; possibly TRBD1 for D (6 bases). The CDR3 totals 15 residues. Trimming left V 5 bases short and J 3 bases short, with 16 bases between. Per germline, CDR1 LNHDA and CDR2 SQIVND (reference sequence). Here the CDR3 reads CASSERQVRDYGYTF. DNA of the CDR3: TGTGCCAGTAGTGAAAGACAGGTTCGGGACTATGGCTACACCTTC.

The CDR3 region has the DNA TGTGCCAGCAGTTTACAGGGGGCCAATGAGCAGTTCTTC. This gives the protein CASSLQGANEQFF. The chain carries TRBV27 and TRBJ2-1; 8 nucleotides line up with TRBD1. Per germline, CDR1 MNHEY and CDR2 SMNVEV (reference sequence). After removal of 2 bases from V and 6 bases from J, the junction contained 0 bases not matched to a gene. The CDR3 has 13 residues.

This chain connects TRBV3-1 (or the pseudogene TRBV3-2) to TRBJ2-1; 11 nucleotides align to TRBD2. Germline V gene lookup returns CDR1 LGHDT and CDR2 YNNKEL (reference sequence). CDR3 length: 15 residues. V lost 4 bases to trimming and J lost 5 bases; unmatched junction nucleotides: 4. This CDR3 reads CASSPTSGSDNEQFF. The DNA for the CDR3 is TGTGCCAGCAGCCCTACTAGCGGGAGCGACAATGAGCAGTTCTTC.

This chain uses TRBV7-2 with TRBJ1-1, with 8 positions matching TRBD1. J was trimmed by 7 bases and V by 2 bases; bases with no gene match: 6. Germline assignment: CDR1 SGHTA and CDR2 FQGNSA. The CDR3 consists of 14 residues. The CDR3 coding sequence is TGTGCCAGCAGCTTAAGCGTGACAGGGGTTGAAGCTTTCTTT. As protein: CASSLSVTGVEAFF. Full variable domain (remainder filled in from reference TRBV7-2 and TRBJ1-1): GAGVSQSPSNKVTEKGKDVELRCDPISGHTALYWYRQSLGQGLEFLIYFQGNSAPDKSGLPSDRFSAERTGGSVSTLTIQRTQQEDSAVYLCASSLSVTGVEAFFGQGTRLTVV.